The rows below give T cell receptor beta chains drawn from one sample of a study of blood T cell repertoires in COVID-19. The method was immunoSEQ multiplex PCR; TCRdb's version includes in-frame clones alone and lacks a portion of them. The data show over 250,000 clones, 88% seen once. Sequences were obtained from peripheral blood. The receptors originated from a woman between 40 and 55 years old who had recovered from COVID-19. CDR3s include the opening cysteine and the closing phenylalanine or tryptophan. The order of the fields is J gene, clone size, D gene, V gene, CDR3 length, CDR3 DNA, CDR3 protein. A D gene is named only where the DNA matches it firmly. Size values are once, few and many counts, or a class for expanded clones, and some rows have none.

j_gene: TRBJ2-7
abundance: -
d_gene: TRBD1
v_gene: TRBV4-2
len: 15
CDR3nt: TGTGCCAGCAGCCCTCCCGGGACAGGGGGCCACGAGCAGTACTTC
CDR3aa: CASSPPGTGGHEQYF

j_gene: TRBJ1-5
abundance: -
d_gene: -
v_gene: TRBV7-9
len: 12
CDR3nt: TGTGCCAGCAGCTTAACAGGGCAGCCCCAGCATTTT
CDR3aa: CASSLTGQPQHF

j_gene: TRBJ2-7
abundance: -
d_gene: TRBD1
v_gene: TRBV6-5
len: 15
CDR3nt: TGTGCCAGCAGCCCCACCGGGACAGGGCTCTACGAGCAGTACTTC
CDR3aa: CASSPTGTGLYEQYF

j_gene: TRBJ1-3
abundance: -
d_gene: -
v_gene: TRBV5-1
len: 16
CDR3nt: TGCGCCAGCAGCGGGAACCCAAGGGGGTCTGGAAACACCATATATTTT
CDR3aa: CASSGNPRGSGNTIYF

j_gene: TRBJ1-1
abundance: -
d_gene: -
v_gene: TRBV10-2
len: 16
CDR3nt: TGCGCCAGCAGTGAAGGGGGGGGGCCAATGGGCACTGAAGCTTTCTTT
CDR3aa: CASSEGGGPMGTEAFF

j_gene: TRBJ2-3
abundance: -
d_gene: -
v_gene: TRBV24-1
len: 17
CDR3nt: TGTGCCACCAGTGACCCCACGGCCCAGGGGACGGCAGATACGCAGTATTTT
CDR3aa: CATSDPTAQGTADTQYF

j_gene: TRBJ2-2
abundance: -
d_gene: -
v_gene: TRBV11-2
len: 15
CDR3nt: TGTGCCAGCAGCCGATTGGACACAAACACCGGGGAGCTGTTTTTT
CDR3aa: CASSRLDTNTGELFF

j_gene: TRBJ2-3
abundance: -
d_gene: TRBD1
v_gene: TRBV4-2
len: 16
CDR3nt: TGTGCCAGCAGCCAAGAACCGGGACAGTACACAGATACGCAGTATTTT
CDR3aa: CASSQEPGQYTDTQYF

j_gene: TRBJ2-1
abundance: -
d_gene: TRBD2
v_gene: TRBV18
len: 15
CDR3nt: TGTGCCAGCTCACCAACTAGCGGCTCCTACAATGAGCAGTTCTTC
CDR3aa: CASSPTSGSYNEQFF

j_gene: TRBJ1-5
abundance: -
d_gene: -
v_gene: TRBV6-6
len: 13
CDR3nt: TGTGCCAGCAGTTACGGGGAGTTCCAGCCCCAGCATTTT
CDR3aa: CASSYGEFQPQHF

j_gene: TRBJ2-7
abundance: -
d_gene: -
v_gene: TRBV7-2
len: 13
CDR3nt: TGTGCCAGCAGCCCAGGGGGGAGCTTCGAGCAGTACTTC
CDR3aa: CASSPGGSFEQYF

j_gene: TRBJ1-6
abundance: -
d_gene: TRBD1
v_gene: TRBV5-1
len: 17
CDR3nt: TGCGCCAGCAGCTTGGATGGCTGGCAGGGGGCCCGGAGCGCCCTCCACTTT
CDR3aa: CASSLDGWQGARSALHF

j_gene: TRBJ1-5
abundance: -
d_gene: -
v_gene: TRBV27
len: 14
CDR3nt: TGTGCCAGCAGCCCTCGGGGTAGCAATCAGCCCCAGCATTTT
CDR3aa: CASSPRGSNQPQHF

j_gene: TRBJ2-3
abundance: -
d_gene: TRBD1
v_gene: TRBV18
len: 15
CDR3nt: TGTGCCAGCTCACGGGACAGAGGAAGTGGGGATACGCAGTATTTT
CDR3aa: CASSRDRGSGDTQYF

j_gene: TRBJ2-5
abundance: -
d_gene: -
v_gene: TRBV21-1
len: 12
CDR3nt: TGTGCCAGCCCATTGGGGGGGGAGACCCAGTACTTC
CDR3aa: CASPLGGETQYF

j_gene: TRBJ2-5
abundance: -
d_gene: -
v_gene: TRBV6-5
len: 12
CDR3nt: TGTGCCAGCGGACAGACCCAAGAGACCCAGTACTTC
CDR3aa: CASGQTQETQYF

j_gene: TRBJ1-6
abundance: -
d_gene: -
v_gene: TRBV14
len: 11
CDR3nt: TGTGCCAGCAGCTCCTCCCTTACCCTCCACTTT
CDR3aa: CASSSSLTLHF

j_gene: TRBJ2-7
abundance: -
d_gene: -
v_gene: TRBV19
len: 16
CDR3nt: TGTGCCAGTAGTAGCCCCGGAGACAGGACGTCCTACGAGCAGTACTTC
CDR3aa: CASSSPGDRTSYEQYF

j_gene: TRBJ2-1
abundance: -
d_gene: TRBD2
v_gene: TRBV4-1
len: 16
CDR3nt: TGCGCCAGCAGCCTCCCTCGGGGCGGGAGTCTCAATGAGCAGTTCTTC
CDR3aa: CASSLPRGGSLNEQFF

j_gene: TRBJ1-2
abundance: once
d_gene: TRBD1
v_gene: TRBV10-3
len: 14
CDR3nt: TGTGCCATCAGTGAGTCTCAGGGGGCAAGTGGCTACACCTTC
CDR3aa: CAISESQGASGYTF

j_gene: TRBJ1-5
abundance: -
d_gene: TRBD1
v_gene: TRBV30
len: 13
CDR3nt: TGTGCCTGGAGGGGACAGGTGGGGCAGCCCCAGCATTTT
CDR3aa: CAWRGQVGQPQHF

j_gene: TRBJ1-1
abundance: -
d_gene: -
v_gene: TRBV30
len: 12
CDR3nt: TGTGCCTGGAGTGGGCCGAACACTGAAGCTTTCTTT
CDR3aa: CAWSGPNTEAFF

j_gene: TRBJ1-2
abundance: once
d_gene: -
v_gene: TRBV6-6
len: 12
CDR3nt: TGTGCCAGCACCAGGGGCCGGGATGGCTACACCTTC
CDR3aa: CASTRGRDGYTF

j_gene: TRBJ2-3
abundance: -
d_gene: TRBD1
v_gene: TRBV19
len: 15
CDR3nt: TGTGCCAGTACCCCGGGACAGGGGGCAGGAGATACGCAGTATTTT
CDR3aa: CASTPGQGAGDTQYF

j_gene: TRBJ2-5
abundance: -
d_gene: -
v_gene: TRBV4-1
len: 14
CDR3nt: TGCGCCAGCAGCCAAGAGGTAGCCGGGGAGACCCAGTACTTC
CDR3aa: CASSQEVAGETQYF

j_gene: TRBJ1-1
abundance: -
d_gene: -
v_gene: TRBV24-1
len: 13
CDR3nt: TGTGCCACCAGTGACCCCACACAGGGTGAAGCTTTCTTT
CDR3aa: CATSDPTQGEAFF

j_gene: TRBJ2-1
abundance: -
d_gene: TRBD2
v_gene: TRBV18
len: 16
CDR3nt: TGTGCCAGCTCACCAACCCGCGGGAGGGGTAAGAATGAGCAGTTCTTC
CDR3aa: CASSPTRGRGKNEQFF

j_gene: TRBJ1-2
abundance: once
d_gene: -
v_gene: TRBV6-5
len: 15
CDR3nt: TGTGCCAGCAGTTACTCCGGCAGGACGGGATGGGGCTACACCTTC
CDR3aa: CASSYSGRTGWGYTF

j_gene: TRBJ2-6
abundance: once
d_gene: -
v_gene: TRBV11-2
len: 15
CDR3nt: TGTGCCAGCAGCTTCCTATCTGGGCTGGCCAACGTCCTGACTTTC
CDR3aa: CASSFLSGLANVLTF

j_gene: TRBJ1-2
abundance: -
d_gene: -
v_gene: TRBV5-4
len: 16
CDR3nt: TGTGCCAGCAGCTTGGCCTTGGGGGGGCCTAACTATGGCTACACCTTC
CDR3aa: CASSLALGGPNYGYTF

j_gene: TRBJ2-1
abundance: -
d_gene: TRBD2
v_gene: TRBV5-1
len: 20
CDR3nt: TGCGCCAGCAGCTTGGCCGGGGGGTTAGCGGCGCGATTCTCCTACAATGAGCAGTTCTTC
CDR3aa: CASSLAGGLAARFSYNEQFF